The 25 T cell receptor beta chains reported below all come from one sample, sequenced in a study of blood T cell repertoires in COVID-19 (dated by TCRdb to 2019 to 2021). Libraries were made using the immunoSEQ multiplex PCR assay. The clones in this table, taken by TCRdb from immuneACCESS, are in-frame only. Not every clone is retained; where verified, under half of the shortfall comes from an unresolved V gene, and the cause of the rest is unknown. For this sample there are more than 300,000 clones; roughly nine tenths appear just once. The leading ten clones occupy about 0.9% of the sample. Material for sequencing was PBMCs or T cells enriched from blood (not recorded which). These receptor sequences come from a woman aged 40-49 years who had been exposed to COVID-19.

V usage is TRBV2 and J usage is TRBJ1-4; D not certain. The CDR3 length is 15 residues. V gave up 3 bases and J gave up 4 bases, with 12 bases separating them. CDR1 is SNHLY and CDR2 is FYNNEI in the germline V gene. For the CDR3, the DNA is TGTGCCAGCAGTGACCAGGTTTCGAGTAATGAAAAACTGTTTTTT. This sequence encodes CASSDQVSSNEKLFF.

The chain links TRBV2 to TRBJ1-1; 7 nucleotides agree with TRBD1. V trimming: 3 bases; J trimming: 5 bases; junction bases outside the gene matches: 15. This CDR3 spans 17 amino acids. CDR1 is SNHLY and CDR2 is FYNNEI in the germline V gene. The CDR3 bases are TGTGCCAGCAGTGAGGTGGTCGGTACAGGGGCGGGTACTGAAGCTTTCTTT. Residues: CASSEVVGTGAGTEAFF.

This clone was seen more than once but under ten times. The chain couples TRBV7-9 to TRBJ2-7; D is possibly TRBD2 (5 bases). The CDR3 has 14 residues. CDR1 and CDR2 from the germline V gene are SEHNR and FQNEAQ (reference sequence). Trimming took 8 bases from V and 6 from J, leaving 20 bases between them. CDR3 sequence (DNA): TGTGCCAGCTGCCCAGTGAGGGTTTATAGCGAGCAGTACTTC. Amino acid sequence: CASCPVRVYSEQYF.

The gene calls are TRBV19 and TRBJ1-1; tentatively, D is TRBD1 (6 bases). In germline, CDR1 is LNHDA, CDR2 SQIVND (reference sequence). V was trimmed by 0 bases and J by 4 bases, leaving 12 bases between them. This CDR3 is 15 amino acids long. The CDR3, as DNA: TGTGCCAGTAGTATAGACGGGGGGGCGCCCACTGAAGCTTTCTTT. It encodes CASSIDGGAPTEAFF.

The chain recombines TRBV5-4 with TRBJ2-2; 8 bases are shared with TRBD2. Per germline, CDR1 SGHNT and CDR2 YYREEE (reference sequence). With V trimmed by 2 bases and J by 1 base, 7 bases remained unmatched. The CDR3 runs to 17 residues. DNA for the CDR3: TGTGCCAGCAGCTTCCTCCTCGCGGGGGGGAACACCGGGGAGCTGTTTTTT. The encoded protein is CASSFLLAGGNTGELFF.

J is TRBJ1-1 and V is TRBV6-5; no clear D. CDR3 size: 13 residues. V lost 7 bases, J lost 1 base, and 10 bases lay in between. The V gene's germline CDR1 is MNHEY and CDR2 SVGAGI. For the CDR3, the DNA is TGTGCCAGCACCCGGCGGGAGAACACTGAAGCTTTCTTT. Its protein product is CASTRRENTEAFF.

The rearrangement uses TRBV29-1 and TRBJ2-6; weak D call: TRBD1 (5 bases). Germline CDR1 SQVTM, CDR2 ANQGSEA. V was trimmed by 4 bases and J by 0 bases, leaving 7 bases between them. The CDR3 loop spans 14 amino acids. The CDR3 bases are TGCAGCGTTGGACAGAGCTCTGGGGCCAACGTCCTGACTTTC. Translated: CSVGQSSGANVLTF.

This chain links TRBV5-1 with TRBJ2-6; D gene uncertain. CDR3 size: 19 residues. V shed 0 bases and J shed 0 bases, with 16 bases lying between them. Germline assignment: CDR1 SGHRS and CDR2 YFSETQ. The DNA for the CDR3 is TGCGCCAGCAGCTTGGAATGGCCGCTAACTACCTCTGGGGCCAACGTCCTGACTTTC. It codes for CASSLEWPLTTSGANVLTF.

The genes are TRBV7-9 and TRBJ2-3; 7 bases agree with TRBD2. Germline V gene sequence: CDR1 SEHNR, CDR2 FQNEAQ (reference sequence). This CDR3 spans 17 amino acids. Trimming at V came to 6 bases and at J to 0 bases, leaving 12 bases not matched to a gene. The CDR3 is CASSHRISGPSTDTQYF. The DNA of the CDR3 is TGTGCCAGCAGTCACCGAATTAGCGGGCCTAGCACAGATACGCAGTATTTT.

The V call is TRBV19, the J call TRBJ2-5; 9 bases match TRBD2. Looked up from germline, CDR1 is LNHDA and CDR2 is SQIVND (reference sequence). The CDR3 covers 15 residues. The V and J ends lost 4 bases and 4 bases, in that order; junction bases with no gene match: 7. CDR3 bases: TGTGCCAGTAGTAGCGGGGGGGCCTCTTTAGAGACCCAGTACTTC. Residues: CASSSGGASLETQYF.

The J gene is TRBJ2-5, the V gene TRBV2; 7 bases map to TRBD1. With V trimmed by 6 bases and J by 4 bases, 2 bases remained unmatched. Germline V gives CDR1 SNHLY, CDR2 FYNNEI. This CDR3 has 12 amino acids. The CDR3 region is CASSYRGETQYF. CDR3 in DNA: TGTGCCAGCAGCTACAGGGGAGAGACCCAGTACTTC.

The genes are TRBV9 and TRBJ1-1; 9 nucleotides align to TRBD1. This CDR3 has 13 amino acids. The germline V gene encodes CDR1 SGDLS and CDR2 YYNGEE. V was pared by 5 bases and J by 4 bases, with 3 bases of the junction left unmatched. CDR3 nucleotides: TGTGCCAGCAGAGGGACAGGGAGCACTGAAGCTTTCTTT. It yields the protein CASRGTGSTEAFF.

The chain carries TRBV7-3 and TRBJ2-1; TRBD2 matches at 10 bases. V lost 1 base and J lost 4; bases outside the gene matches: 4. Germline V gene lookup returns CDR1 SGHTA and CDR2 FQGTGA. This CDR3 region has 16 residues. This CDR3 reads CASSLKGLANYNEQFF. CDR3 nucleotide sequence: TGTGCCAGCAGCTTAAAGGGACTAGCGAATTACAATGAGCAGTTCTTC.

The V and J genes are TRBV23-1 and TRBJ2-2; tentative D call: TRBD1 (8 bases). TRBV23-1 is reported as an ORF; its role is uncertain. This CDR3 contains 18 residues. V was shortened by 3 bases and J by 3 bases, with 20 bases between the two germline ends. CDR3 residues: CASSQASRTGRDTGELFF. The CDR3, as DNA: TGCGCCAGCAGTCAGGCTTCCAGGACAGGGAGGGACACCGGGGAGCTGTTTTTT.

Comment on this clone: The identical CDR3 is also encoded by other nucleotide sequences in the sample. This chain connects TRBV5-1 to TRBJ1-1; D is possibly TRBD1 (5 bases). V was cut by 4 bases and J by 1 base, with 11 bases left in between. Germline assignment: CDR1 SGHRS and CDR2 YFSETQ. CDR3 length: 14 residues. CDR3 sequence: CASSLSGGNTEAFF. CDR3 in DNA: TGCGCCAGCAGCCTGTCCGGGGGGAACACTGAAGCTTTCTTT.

This clone was seen only once. V gene TRBV6-6 combines with J gene TRBJ2-1; 11 bases are a match to TRBD2. The CDR3 consists of 15 residues. V lost 4 bases and J lost 8; bases outside the gene matches: 7. CDR1 and CDR2 (germline): MNHNY, SVGAGI (reference sequence). For the CDR3, the DNA is TGTGCCAGCAGTTTGACTAGCGGGAAAAGCGATGAGCAGTTCTTC. Encoded protein: CASSLTSGKSDEQFF.

The J gene is TRBJ2-2, the V gene TRBV18, with a possible D match to TRBD2 (5 bases). The germline V gene has CDR1 KGHSH and CDR2 LQKENI. CDR3 length: 14 amino acids. Trimming took 3 bases from V and 6 from J, leaving 11 bases between them. The DNA of the CDR3 is TGTGCCAGCTCACCTTATAAGGGAGCCGGGGAGCTGTTTTTT. It translates to CASSPYKGAGELFF.

The chain's CDR3 is CASSIGSSYEQFF. CDR3 nucleotides: TGTGCCAGTAGTATTGGGTCTAGTTATGAGCAGTTCTTC. The gene calls are TRBV19 and TRBJ2-1; D unclear. Trimming removed 3 bases at V and 8 bases at J, with 11 bases between. CDR3 size: 13 residues. Germline CDR1 reads LNHDA; CDR2 reads SQIVND (reference sequence).

The chain uses TRBV27 and TRBJ1-1; D is ambiguous. V was trimmed by 0 bases and J by 2 bases, leaving 4 bases between them. Germline CDR1 reads MNHEY; CDR2 reads SMNVEV (reference sequence). The CDR3 runs 13 residues. The CDR3 bases are TGTGCCAGCAGTTTATCCCTCAACACTGAAGCTTTCTTT. Protein sequence: CASSLSLNTEAFF.

The chain has TRBV27 and TRBJ2-7, with D perhaps TRBD1 (6 bases). V was trimmed by 6 bases and J by 6 bases, leaving 18 bases between them. CDR1 and CDR2 (germline): MNHEY, SMNVEV (reference sequence). The CDR3 sequence is 14 residues long. Here the CDR3 reads CASSAGTNNAEQYF. The DNA of the CDR3 is TGTGCCAGCAGCGCCGGGACAAATAATGCCGAGCAGTACTTC.

The chain is built from TRBV27 and TRBJ2-3; no firm D call. This CDR3 region has 12 residues. The germline V gene encodes CDR1 MNHEY and CDR2 SMNVEV (reference sequence). Trimming left V 8 bases short and J 6 bases short, with 12 bases between. CDR3 DNA sequence: TGTGCCAGCTCTCCCCTCAGGGATACGCAGTATTTT. This gives the protein CASSPLRDTQYF.

The chain combines TRBV30 with TRBJ1-5; 7 bases line up with TRBD1. V lost 5 bases, J lost 3 bases, and 13 bases stayed unmatched. Germline CDR1 and CDR2: GTSNPN and SVGIG (reference sequence). The CDR3 has 16 residues. CDR3 DNA sequence: TGTGCCTGGGCGACAGGGACCCTTTGGACCAATCAGCCCCAGCATTTT. As protein: CAWATGTLWTNQPQHF.

The chain has TRBV5-1 and TRBJ2-7, with D unclear. Germline CDR1 reads SGHRS; CDR2 reads YFSETQ. The V end was cut by 0 bases, the J end by 3 bases, with 7 bases between. This CDR3 region has 13 residues. The CDR3 DNA sequence: TGCGCCAGCAGCTTGGCCCCCCTCTACGAGCAGTACTTC. It codes for CASSLAPLYEQYF.

The chain employs TRBV29-1 and TRBJ2-3; TRBD1 matches at 8 bases. J was trimmed by 1 base and V by 8 bases; bases with no gene match: 14. The germline V gene has CDR1 SQVTM and CDR2 ANQGSEA. CDR3 length: 16 amino acids. The CDR3 DNA is TGCAGCTCCGGGACAGGAGGCTGGGAGGGCACAGATACGCAGTATTTT. This encodes CSSGTGGWEGTDTQYF.

The V gene is TRBV7-9, the J gene TRBJ1-6, with 7 nucleotides matching TRBD1. The CDR3 is made up of 14 amino acids. V shed 4 bases and J 9 bases; nucleotides not matched to a gene: 6. Germline assignment: CDR1 SEHNR and CDR2 FQNEAQ (reference sequence). In nucleotides, the CDR3 is TGTGCCAGCAGCTCAAGACAGGGTACTTCACCCCTCCACTTT. It codes for CASSSRQGTSPLHF.